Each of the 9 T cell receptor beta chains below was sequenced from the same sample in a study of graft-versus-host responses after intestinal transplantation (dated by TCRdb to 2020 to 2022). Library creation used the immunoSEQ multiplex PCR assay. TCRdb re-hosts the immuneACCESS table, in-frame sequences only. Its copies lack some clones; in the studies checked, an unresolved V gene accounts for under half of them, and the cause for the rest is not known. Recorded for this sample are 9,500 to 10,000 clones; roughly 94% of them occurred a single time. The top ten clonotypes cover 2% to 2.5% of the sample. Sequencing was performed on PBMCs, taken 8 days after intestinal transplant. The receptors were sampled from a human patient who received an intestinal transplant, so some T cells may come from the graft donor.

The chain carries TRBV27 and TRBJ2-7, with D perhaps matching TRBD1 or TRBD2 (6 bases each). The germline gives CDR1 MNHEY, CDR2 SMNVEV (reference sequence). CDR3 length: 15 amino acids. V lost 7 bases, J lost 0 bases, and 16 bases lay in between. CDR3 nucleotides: TGTGCCAGCAATCCCTCGGGGGCGGACTCCTACGAGCAGTACTTC. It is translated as CASNPSGADSYEQYF.

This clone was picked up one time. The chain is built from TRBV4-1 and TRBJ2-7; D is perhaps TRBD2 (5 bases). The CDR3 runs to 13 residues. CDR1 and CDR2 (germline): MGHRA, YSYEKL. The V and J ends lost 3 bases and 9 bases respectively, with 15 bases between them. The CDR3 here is CASSQSGEWGQYF. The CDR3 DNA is TGCGCCAGCAGCCAGTCCGGGGAGTGGGGGCAGTACTTC.

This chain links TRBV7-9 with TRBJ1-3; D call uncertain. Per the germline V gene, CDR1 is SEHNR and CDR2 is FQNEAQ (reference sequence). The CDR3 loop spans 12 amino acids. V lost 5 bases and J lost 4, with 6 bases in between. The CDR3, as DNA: TGTGCCAGCAGCGTTCTAGGAAACACCATATATTTT. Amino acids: CASSVLGNTIYF.

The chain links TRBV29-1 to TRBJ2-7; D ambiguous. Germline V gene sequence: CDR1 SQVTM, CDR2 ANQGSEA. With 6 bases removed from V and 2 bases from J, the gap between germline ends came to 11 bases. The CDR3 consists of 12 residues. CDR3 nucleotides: TGCAGCGTAGCTACGGAAACCTACGAGCAGTACTTC. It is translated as CSVATETYEQYF.

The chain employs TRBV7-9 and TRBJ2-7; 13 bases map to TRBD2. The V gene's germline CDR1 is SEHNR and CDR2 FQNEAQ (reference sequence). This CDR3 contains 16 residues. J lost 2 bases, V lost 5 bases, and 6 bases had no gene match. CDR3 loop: CASSPTSGGRPYEQYF. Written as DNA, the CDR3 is TGTGCCAGCAGCCCGACTAGCGGGGGGCGTCCCTACGAGCAGTACTTC.

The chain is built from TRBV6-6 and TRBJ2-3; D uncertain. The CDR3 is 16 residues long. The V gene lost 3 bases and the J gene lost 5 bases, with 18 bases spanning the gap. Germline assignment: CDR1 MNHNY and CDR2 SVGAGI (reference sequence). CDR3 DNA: TGTGCCAGCAGTTATTACGTTGGGTTTACCGTAGATACGCAGTATTTT. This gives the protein CASSYYVGFTVDTQYF.

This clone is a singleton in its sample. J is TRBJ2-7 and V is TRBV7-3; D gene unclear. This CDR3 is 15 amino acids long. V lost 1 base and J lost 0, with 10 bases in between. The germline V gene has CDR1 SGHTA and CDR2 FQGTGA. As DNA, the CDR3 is TGTGCCAGCAGCTTAAACGTCGGCGTCTCCTACGAGCAGTACTTC. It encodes CASSLNVGVSYEQYF.

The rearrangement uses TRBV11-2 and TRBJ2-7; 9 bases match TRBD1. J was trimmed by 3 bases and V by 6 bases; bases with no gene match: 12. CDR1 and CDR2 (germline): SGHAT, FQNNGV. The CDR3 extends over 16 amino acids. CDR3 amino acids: CASSQSRTGVFYEQYF. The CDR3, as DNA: TGTGCCAGCAGTCAATCCCGGACAGGGGTCTTCTACGAGCAGTACTTC.

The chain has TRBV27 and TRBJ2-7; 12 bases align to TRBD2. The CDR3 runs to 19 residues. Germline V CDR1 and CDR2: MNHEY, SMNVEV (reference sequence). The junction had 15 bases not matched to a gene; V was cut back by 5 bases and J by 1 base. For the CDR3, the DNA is TGTGCCAGCAGTCTAAGAGACAGCTCACTAGCGGGAGGTTCCTACGAGCAGTACTTC. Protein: CASSLRDSSLAGGSYEQYF.